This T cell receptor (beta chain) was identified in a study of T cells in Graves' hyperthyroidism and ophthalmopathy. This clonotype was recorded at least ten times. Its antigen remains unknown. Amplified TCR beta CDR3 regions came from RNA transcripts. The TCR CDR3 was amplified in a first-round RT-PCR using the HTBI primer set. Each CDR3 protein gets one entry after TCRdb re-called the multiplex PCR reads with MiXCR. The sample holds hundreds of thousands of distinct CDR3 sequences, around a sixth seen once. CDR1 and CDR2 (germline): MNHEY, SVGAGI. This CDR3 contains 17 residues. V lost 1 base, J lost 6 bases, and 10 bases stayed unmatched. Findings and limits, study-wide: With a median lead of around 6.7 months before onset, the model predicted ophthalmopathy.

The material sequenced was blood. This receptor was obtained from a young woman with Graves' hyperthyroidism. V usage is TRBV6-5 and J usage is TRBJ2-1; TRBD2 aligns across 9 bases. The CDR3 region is CASSYCRGAGGGNEQFF. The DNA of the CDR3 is TGTGCCAGCAGTTACTGCCGTGGGGCGGGAGGGGGCAATGAGCAGTTCTTC.